These T cell receptor beta chains were read from a single sample in a study of shared clonotypes between healthy human individuals. Sequencing was performed with immunoSEQ multiplex PCR; in TCRdb, only in-frame clones are kept and a portion is missing. Of 2 million to 2.5 million clones listed, more than 90% are singletons. Sequencing used naive CD4+ T cells sorted from blood. The receptor set was obtained from a man aged 18 to 29 in good health. CDR3s include the opening cysteine and the closing phenylalanine or tryptophan. Fields, in order: V gene, D gene, clone size, J gene, CDR3 protein, CDR3 DNA. A D gene is named only where the DNA matches it firmly. Expanded clones get a size class; other rows say once, few or many, or leave the size out.

>TRBV18|TRBD2|.|TRBJ2-5
CASSPPPSWTSGQETQYF
TGTGCCAGCTCACCACCCCCCTCATGGACTAGCGGGCAAGAGACCCAGTACTTC
>TRBV6-1|.|.|TRBJ1-6
CASSEAPNSPLHF
TGTGCCAGCAGTGAAGCGCCCAATTCACCCCTCCACTTT
>TRBV4-3|TRBD1|.|TRBJ1-1
CASSQVTGLNTEAFF
TGCGCCAGCAGCCAAGTGACAGGGCTCAACACTGAAGCTTTCTTT
>TRBV18|.|.|TRBJ2-5
CASSPPNLQETQYF
TGTGCCAGCTCACCACCCAATCTACAAGAGACCCAGTACTTC
>TRBV7-8|.|.|TRBJ1-6
CASSLGGTSVEPLHF
TGTGCCAGCAGCTTAGGTGGGACGTCGGTTGAACCCCTCCACTTT
>TRBV2|.|.|TRBJ2-3
CASSEEGAQYF
TGTGCCAGCAGTGAAGAGGGCGCGCAGTATTTT
>TRBV5-1|.|.|TRBJ1-4
CASRRGENEKLFF
TGCGCCAGCAGGCGGGGGGAAAATGAAAAACTGTTTTTT
>TRBV2|.|.|TRBJ2-5
CASSQGRSTQETQYF
TGTGCCAGCAGCCAAGGTCGCAGCACCCAAGAGACCCAGTACTTC
>TRBV29-1|.|.|TRBJ2-2
CSVVVQRNTGELFF
TGCAGCGTTGTAGTACAGAGGAACACCGGGGAGCTGTTTTTT
>TRBV7-2|.|once|TRBJ2-7
CASSYQDYLFYEQYF
TGTGCCAGCAGCTATCAGGACTATTTGTTCTACGAGCAGTACTTC
>TRBV7-9|.|.|TRBJ1-6
CASNNDRIYNSPLHF
TGTGCCAGCAACAACGACAGGATCTATAATTCACCCCTCCACTTT
>TRBV7-2|TRBD2|.|TRBJ2-4
CASSPRLAGNLAKNIQYF
TGTGCCAGCAGCCCCCGACTAGCGGGAAACCTAGCCAAAAACATTCAGTACTTC
>TRBV2|.|.|TRBJ1-6
CASKGEISSAFEPLHF
TGTGCCAGCAAGGGGGAGATCAGTTCAGCCTTTGAACCCCTCCACTTT
>TRBV19|TRBD1|.|TRBJ1-6
CASSVEGTAQRSPLHF
TGTGCCAGTAGTGTCGAGGGGACAGCTCAGCGTTCACCCCTCCACTTT
>TRBV7-3|.|.|TRBJ1-6
CASRISSGPTTFNSPLHF
TGTGCCAGCAGAATATCCAGCGGCCCTACAACATTTAATTCACCCCTCCACTTT
>TRBV7-2|.|.|TRBJ1-2
CASSLNLIGEWSTF
TGTGCCAGCAGCTTAAACCTTATCGGGGAGTGGAGCACCTTC
>TRBV5-1|.|.|TRBJ2-2
CASSFSPGTAGELFF
TGCGCCAGCAGCTTTTCCCCAGGGACGGCCGGGGAGCTGTTTTTT
>TRBV5-1|TRBD2|once|TRBJ2-1
CASSLVASGSYNEQFF
TGCGCCAGCAGCTTGGTGGCTAGCGGGAGTTACAATGAGCAGTTCTTC
>TRBV6-1|TRBD2|.|TRBJ2-2
CATVAGVNTGELFF
TGTGCCACCGTAGCGGGGGTCAACACCGGGGAGCTGTTTTTT
>TRBV6-5|.|.|TRBJ2-7
CASSYSPRTGGEQYF
TGTGCCAGCAGTTACTCCCCCCGGACTGGGGGAGAGCAGTACTTC
>TRBV4-3|.|.|TRBJ2-6
CASSQGAFDSGANVLTF
TGCGCCAGCAGCCAAGGAGCGTTTGACTCTGGGGCCAACGTCCTGACTTTC
>TRBV2|.|.|TRBJ1-5
CASTEGFNQPQHF
TGTGCCAGCACGGAGGGGTTCAATCAGCCCCAGCATTTT
>TRBV6-5|TRBD1|.|TRBJ1-1
CASSYGQATEAFF
TGTGCCAGCAGTTATGGACAGGCCACTGAAGCTTTCTTT
>TRBV19|TRBD1|.|TRBJ2-2
CASSILDRGYGELFF
TGTGCCAGTAGTATTCTCGACAGGGGGTACGGGGAGCTGTTTTTT
>TRBV6-1|TRBD1|.|TRBJ1-2
CASSGTGDYGYTF
TGTGCCAGCAGTGGGACAGGGGATTATGGCTACACCTTC
>TRBV6-5|.|.|TRBJ2-7
CASSPYRTVSYEQYF
TGTGCCAGCAGCCCGTACCGGACAGTTTCGTACGAGCAGTACTTC
>TRBV10-3|TRBD1|.|TRBJ1-1
CAISDPTGKATEAFF
TGTGCCATCAGTGATCCGACAGGGAAGGCCACTGAAGCTTTCTTT
>TRBV7-9|.|.|TRBJ1-1
CASSLLGATEAFF
TGTGCCAGCAGCTTACTTGGGGCCACTGAAGCTTTCTTT
>TRBV9|TRBD1|.|TRBJ1-6
CASSGGTGGAPYNSPLHF
TGTGCCAGCAGTGGAGGGACAGGGGGAGCCCCCTATAATTCACCCCTCCACTTT
>TRBV29-1|.|.|TRBJ1-3
CSVDVRGASGNTIYF
TGCAGCGTTGATGTCAGGGGAGCCTCTGGAAACACCATATATTTT
>TRBV25-1|TRBD2|.|TRBJ2-2
CASSWAGGNTGELFF
TGTGCCAGCAGTTGGGCGGGAGGGAACACCGGGGAGCTGTTTTTT
>TRBV6-6|.|once|TRBJ2-1
CASSYAPNGGEQFF
TGTGCCAGCAGTTACGCCCCAAACGGGGGTGAGCAGTTCTTC
>TRBV25-1|.|.|TRBJ2-5
CASSEREQTYQETQYF
TGTGCCAGCAGTGAGCGGGAACAAACGTACCAAGAGACCCAGTACTTC
>TRBV30|.|.|TRBJ2-2
CAWSSGNTGELFF
TGTGCCTGGAGTTCCGGGAACACCGGGGAGCTGTTTTTT
>TRBV25-1|.|.|TRBJ1-1
CASSESEGMNTEAFF
TGTGCCAGCAGTGAATCCGAAGGCATGAACACTGAAGCTTTCTTT
>TRBV29-1|.|.|TRBJ1-2
CSAKITTGSGYTF
TGCAGCGCCAAAATAACTACAGGGAGTGGCTACACCTTC
>TRBV28|.|.|TRBJ2-3
CASSSPTGDTQYF
TGTGCCAGCAGTTCACCCACGGGAGATACGCAGTATTTT
>TRBV11-2|.|.|TRBJ1-4
CASSSTLGEKLFF
TGTGCCAGCAGCTCCACTTTAGGTGAAAAACTGTTTTTT
>TRBV6-5|.|.|TRBJ2-5
CASRSTGRETQYF
TGTGCCAGCCGATCTACAGGGAGAGAGACCCAGTACTTC
>TRBV6-1|.|.|TRBJ1-4
CASSNSGGSEKLFF
TGTGCCAGCAGCAACTCGGGGGGAAGTGAAAAACTGTTTTTT
>TRBV30|.|.|TRBJ1-5
CAWSHWGGDQPQHF
TGTGCCTGGAGCCACTGGGGGGGTGATCAGCCCCAGCATTTT
>TRBV7-2|.|.|TRBJ2-2
CASREGARTGELFF
TGTGCCAGTAGAGAAGGGGCGAGGACCGGGGAGCTGTTTTTT
>TRBV6-4|.|.|TRBJ1-6
CASSERRAREPLHF
TGTGCCAGCAGTGAGAGGCGGGCCCGGGAACCCCTCCACTTT
>TRBV7-8|.|.|TRBJ1-2
CASSLGRARGFNYGYTF
TGTGCCAGCAGCTTAGGAAGGGCGAGGGGTTTCAATTATGGCTACACCTTC
>TRBV5-7|TRBD2|.|TRBJ2-1
CASSLRTSGGPSSYNEQFF
TGTGCCAGCAGCCTCCGGACTAGCGGGGGGCCAAGCTCCTACAATGAGCAGTTCTTC
>TRBV20-1|.|.|TRBJ2-5
CSARLKETQYF
TGCAGTGCTAGATTAAAAGAGACCCAGTACTTC
>TRBV7-2|TRBD1|.|TRBJ2-4
CASSPDRGYYIQYF
TGTGCCAGCAGTCCCGACAGGGGCTATTACATTCAGTACTTC
>TRBV23-1|.|.|TRBJ2-5
CASKTQTGTQGQETQYF
TGCGCCAGCAAAACCCAGACCGGGACTCAGGGGCAAGAGACCCAGTACTTC
>TRBV29-1|.|.|TRBJ2-3
CSAASTVDTQYF
TGCAGCGCCGCTAGCACAGTTGATACGCAGTATTTT
>TRBV7-2|.|.|TRBJ2-7
CASSSLGAGAYEQYF
TGTGCCAGCAGCTCGTTGGGGGCGGGAGCCTACGAGCAGTACTTC
>TRBV27|.|.|TRBJ2-2
CASSLYTGELFF
TGTGCCAGCAGTTTATACACCGGGGAGCTGTTTTTT
>TRBV4-3|TRBD1|.|TRBJ1-5
CASSQDWGQGHQPQHF
TGCGCCAGCAGCCAAGACTGGGGACAGGGACATCAGCCCCAGCATTTT
>TRBV5-4|.|.|TRBJ1-2
CASSHPGGVRGYTF
TGTGCCAGCAGCCACCCGGGGGGGGTCAGAGGCTACACCTTC
>TRBV7-2|TRBD1|.|TRBJ1-1
CASSPDYRGLPSAFF
TGTGCCAGCAGCCCTGACTATAGGGGGCTTCCTTCAGCTTTCTTT
>TRBV7-2|TRBD1|.|TRBJ2-2
CASSLAAGQVALFF
TGTGCCAGCAGCTTAGCGGCGGGACAGGTAGCGCTGTTTTTT
>TRBV6-5|TRBD1|.|TRBJ1-1
CASSWGQTMNTEAFF
TGTGCCAGCAGTTGGGGACAGACCATGAACACTGAAGCTTTCTTT